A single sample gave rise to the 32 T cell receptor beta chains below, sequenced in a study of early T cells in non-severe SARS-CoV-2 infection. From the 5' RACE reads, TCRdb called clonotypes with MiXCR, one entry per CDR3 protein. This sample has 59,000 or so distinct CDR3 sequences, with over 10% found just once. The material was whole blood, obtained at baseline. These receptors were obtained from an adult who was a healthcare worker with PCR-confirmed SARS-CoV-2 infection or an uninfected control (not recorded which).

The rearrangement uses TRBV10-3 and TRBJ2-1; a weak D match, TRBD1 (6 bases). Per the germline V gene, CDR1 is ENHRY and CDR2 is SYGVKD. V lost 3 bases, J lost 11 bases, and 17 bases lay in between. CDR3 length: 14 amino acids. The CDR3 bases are TGTGCCATCAGTGATGAACAGGGCGAGAATCAGCAGTTCTTC. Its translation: CAISDEQGENQQFF.

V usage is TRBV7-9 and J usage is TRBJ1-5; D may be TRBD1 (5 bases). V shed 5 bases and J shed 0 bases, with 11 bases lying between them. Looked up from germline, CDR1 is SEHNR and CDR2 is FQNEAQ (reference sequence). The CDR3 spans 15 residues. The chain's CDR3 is CASSASGASNQPQHF. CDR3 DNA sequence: TGTGCCAGCAGCGCTAGTGGGGCTAGCAATCAGCCCCAGCATTTT.

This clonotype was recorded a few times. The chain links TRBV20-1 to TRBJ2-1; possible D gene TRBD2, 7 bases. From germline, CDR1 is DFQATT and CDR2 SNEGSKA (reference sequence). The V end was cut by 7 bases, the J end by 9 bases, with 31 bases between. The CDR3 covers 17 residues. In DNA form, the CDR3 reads TGCAGTGTTCGGGGGGCACTAGGGCTGAGGGACTTCGGTGAGCAGTTCTTC. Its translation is CSVRGALGLRDFGEQFF.

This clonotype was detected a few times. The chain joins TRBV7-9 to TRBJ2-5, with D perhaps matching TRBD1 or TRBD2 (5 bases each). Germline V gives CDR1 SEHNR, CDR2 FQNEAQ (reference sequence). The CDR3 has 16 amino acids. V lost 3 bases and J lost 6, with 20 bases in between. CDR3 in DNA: TGTGCCAGCAGCTTGAATGTAGCGACAGTTCCACAGACCCAGTACTTC. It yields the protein CASSLNVATVPQTQYF.

This CDR3 is CASSPLAGGLGEQFF. The CDR3 bases are TGCGCCAGCAGCCCTTTGGCGGGAGGGCTCGGGGAGCAGTTCTTC. V is TRBV4-3 and J is TRBJ2-1, with TRBD2 matching 9 bases. CDR1 and CDR2 (germline): LGHNA, YSLEER. This CDR3 contains 15 residues. V trimming: 4 bases; J trimming: 10 bases; junction bases outside the gene matches: 11.

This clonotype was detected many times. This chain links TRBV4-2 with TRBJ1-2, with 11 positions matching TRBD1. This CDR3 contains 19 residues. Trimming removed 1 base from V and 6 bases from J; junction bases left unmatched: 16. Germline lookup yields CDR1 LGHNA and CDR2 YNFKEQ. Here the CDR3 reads CASSQVLFGTGGSYNGYTF. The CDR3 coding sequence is TGTGCCAGCAGCCAAGTACTTTTCGGGACAGGGGGAAGTTACAATGGCTACACCTTC.

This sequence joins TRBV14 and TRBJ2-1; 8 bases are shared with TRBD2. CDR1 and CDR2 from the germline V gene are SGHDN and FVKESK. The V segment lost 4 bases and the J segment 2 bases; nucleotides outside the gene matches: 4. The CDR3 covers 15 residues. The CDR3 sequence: CASSRLLAAYNEQFF. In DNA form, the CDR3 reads TGTGCCAGCAGCCGACTACTAGCGGCCTACAATGAGCAGTTCTTC.

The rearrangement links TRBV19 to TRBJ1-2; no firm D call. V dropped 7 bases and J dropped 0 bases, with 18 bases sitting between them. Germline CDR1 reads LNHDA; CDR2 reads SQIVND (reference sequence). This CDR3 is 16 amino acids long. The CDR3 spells CASTIRIGLANYGYTF. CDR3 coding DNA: TGTGCCAGTACGATCCGTATCGGTTTGGCTAACTATGGCTACACCTTC.

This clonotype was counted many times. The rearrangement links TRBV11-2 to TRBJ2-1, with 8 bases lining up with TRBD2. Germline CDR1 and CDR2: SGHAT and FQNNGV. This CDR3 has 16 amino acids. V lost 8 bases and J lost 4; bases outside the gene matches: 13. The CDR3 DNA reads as TGTGCCAGCGTTTCTAGCGGGCTCCCGGGTTACAATGAGCAGTTCTTC. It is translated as CASVSSGLPGYNEQFF.

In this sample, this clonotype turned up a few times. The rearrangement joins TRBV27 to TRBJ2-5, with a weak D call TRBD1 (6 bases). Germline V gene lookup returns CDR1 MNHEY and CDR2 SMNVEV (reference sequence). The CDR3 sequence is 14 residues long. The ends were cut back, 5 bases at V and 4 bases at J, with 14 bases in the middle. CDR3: CASSPWGPGETQYF. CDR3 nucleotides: TGTGCCAGCAGTCCTTGGGGGCCCGGAGAGACCCAGTACTTC.

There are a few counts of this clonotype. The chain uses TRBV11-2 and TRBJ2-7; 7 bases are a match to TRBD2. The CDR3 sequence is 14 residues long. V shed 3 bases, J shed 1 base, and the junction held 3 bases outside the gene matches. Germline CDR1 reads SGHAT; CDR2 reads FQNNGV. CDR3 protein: CASSFGGGSYEQYF. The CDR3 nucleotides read TGTGCCAGCAGCTTCGGGGGAGGGTCCTACGAGCAGTACTTC.

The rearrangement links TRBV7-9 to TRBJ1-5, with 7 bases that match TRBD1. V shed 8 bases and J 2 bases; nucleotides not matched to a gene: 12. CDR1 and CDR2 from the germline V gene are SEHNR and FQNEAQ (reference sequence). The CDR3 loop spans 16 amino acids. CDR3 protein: CASPAEGASGNQPQHF. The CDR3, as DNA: TGTGCCAGCCCGGCGGAGGGGGCGAGTGGCAATCAGCCCCAGCATTTT.

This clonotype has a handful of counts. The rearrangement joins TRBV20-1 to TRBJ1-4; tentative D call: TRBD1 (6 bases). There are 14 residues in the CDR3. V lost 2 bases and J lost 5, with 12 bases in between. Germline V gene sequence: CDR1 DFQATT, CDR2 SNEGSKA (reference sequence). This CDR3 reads CSARPTGINEKLFF. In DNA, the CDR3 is TGCAGTGCTAGACCCACAGGGATCAATGAAAAACTGTTTTTT.

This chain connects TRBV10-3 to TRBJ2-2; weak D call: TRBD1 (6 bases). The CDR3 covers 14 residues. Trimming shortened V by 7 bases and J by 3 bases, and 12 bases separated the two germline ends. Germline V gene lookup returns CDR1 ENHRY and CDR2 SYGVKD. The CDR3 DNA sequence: TGTGCCATCAAACCGGGACAAGACACCGGGGAGCTGTTTTTT. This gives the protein CAIKPGQDTGELFF.

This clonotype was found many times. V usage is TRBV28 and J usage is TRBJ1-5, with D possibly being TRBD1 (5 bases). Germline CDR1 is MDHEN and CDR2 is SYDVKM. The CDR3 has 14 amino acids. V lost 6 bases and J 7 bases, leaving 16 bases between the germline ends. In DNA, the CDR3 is TGTGCCAGCAGCTCGGGTTTGGGGGAACAGCCCCAGCATTTT. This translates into CASSSGLGEQPQHF.

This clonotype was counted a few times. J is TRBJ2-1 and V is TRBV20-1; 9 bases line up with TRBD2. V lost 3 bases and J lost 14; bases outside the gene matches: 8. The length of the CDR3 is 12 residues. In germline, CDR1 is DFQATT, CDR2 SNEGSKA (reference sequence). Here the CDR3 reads CSARDSGRPEFF. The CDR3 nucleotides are TGCAGTGCTAGGGATAGCGGGAGACCTGAGTTCTTC.

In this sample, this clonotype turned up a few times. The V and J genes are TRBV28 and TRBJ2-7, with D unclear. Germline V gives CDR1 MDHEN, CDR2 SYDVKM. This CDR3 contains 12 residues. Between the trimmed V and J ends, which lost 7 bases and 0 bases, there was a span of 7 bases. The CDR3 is CASTTDSYEQYF. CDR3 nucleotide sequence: TGTGCCAGCACCACTGACTCCTACGAGCAGTACTTC.

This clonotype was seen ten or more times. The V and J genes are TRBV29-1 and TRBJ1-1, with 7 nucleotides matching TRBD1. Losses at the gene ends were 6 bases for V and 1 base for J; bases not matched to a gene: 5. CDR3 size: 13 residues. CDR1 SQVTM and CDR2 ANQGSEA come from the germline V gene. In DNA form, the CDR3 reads TGCAGCGTCTGGGGACAGACGAACACTGAAGCTTTCTTT. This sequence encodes CSVWGQTNTEAFF.

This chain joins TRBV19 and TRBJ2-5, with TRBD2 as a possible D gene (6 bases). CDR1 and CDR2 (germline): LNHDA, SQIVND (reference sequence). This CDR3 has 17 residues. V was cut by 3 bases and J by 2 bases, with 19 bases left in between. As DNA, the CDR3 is TGTGCCAGTAGTATGGAGGGCCCAGAGAGTATTCAAGAGACCCAGTACTTC. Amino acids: CASSMEGPESIQETQYF. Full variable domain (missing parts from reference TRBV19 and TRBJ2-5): DGGITQSPKYLFRKEGQNVTLSCEQNLNHDAMYWYRQDPGQGLRLIYYSQIVNDFQKGDIAEGYSVSREKKESFPLTVTSAQKNPTAFYLCASSMEGPESIQETQYFGPGTRLLVL.

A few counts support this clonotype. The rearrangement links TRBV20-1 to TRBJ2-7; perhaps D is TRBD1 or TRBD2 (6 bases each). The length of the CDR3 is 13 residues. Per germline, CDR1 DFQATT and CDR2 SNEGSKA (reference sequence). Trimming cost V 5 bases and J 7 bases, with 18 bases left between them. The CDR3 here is CSAPRTTTGEQYF. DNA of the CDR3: TGCAGTGCTCCGAGGACTACAACAGGGGAGCAGTACTTC.

The CDR3 sequence is CASSHYRGANYGYTF. Here the CDR3 DNA reads TGCGCCAGCAGCCACTACAGGGGAGCTAACTATGGCTACACCTTC. The rearrangement joins TRBV4-3 to TRBJ1-2; 7 positions match TRBD1. Unmatched junction bases numbered 4, after V lost 3 bases and J lost 0 bases. This CDR3 spans 15 amino acids. Germline V gene lookup returns CDR1 LGHNA and CDR2 YSLEER.

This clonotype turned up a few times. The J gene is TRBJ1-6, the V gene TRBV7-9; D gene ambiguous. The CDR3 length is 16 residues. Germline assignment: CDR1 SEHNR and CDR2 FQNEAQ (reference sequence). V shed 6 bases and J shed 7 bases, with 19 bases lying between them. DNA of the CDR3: TGTGCCAGCAGACCCCTCGGTTTTAAAGAAAATTCACCCCTCCACTTT. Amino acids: CASRPLGFKENSPLHF.

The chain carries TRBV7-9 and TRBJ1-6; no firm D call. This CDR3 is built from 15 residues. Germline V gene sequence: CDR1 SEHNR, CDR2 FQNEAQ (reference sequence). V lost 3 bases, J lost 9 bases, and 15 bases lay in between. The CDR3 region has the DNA TGTGCCAGCAGCTTTGCAAGGGAGTTCGGTTCACCCCTCCACTTT. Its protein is CASSFAREFGSPLHF.

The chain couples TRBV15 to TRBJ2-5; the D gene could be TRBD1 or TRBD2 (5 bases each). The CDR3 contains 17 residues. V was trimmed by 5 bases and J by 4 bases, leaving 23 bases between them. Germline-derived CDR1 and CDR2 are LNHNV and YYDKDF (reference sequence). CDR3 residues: CATSASLPGSSGETQYF. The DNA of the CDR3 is TGTGCCACCAGCGCCTCCCTCCCAGGGAGTTCGGGAGAGACCCAGTACTTC.

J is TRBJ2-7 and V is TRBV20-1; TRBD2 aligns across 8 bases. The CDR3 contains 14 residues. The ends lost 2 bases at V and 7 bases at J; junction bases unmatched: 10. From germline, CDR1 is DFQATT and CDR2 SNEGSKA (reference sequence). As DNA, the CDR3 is TGCAGTGCTAGAATAAGCGGGAGTGATTTGGAGCAGTACTTC. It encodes CSARISGSDLEQYF.

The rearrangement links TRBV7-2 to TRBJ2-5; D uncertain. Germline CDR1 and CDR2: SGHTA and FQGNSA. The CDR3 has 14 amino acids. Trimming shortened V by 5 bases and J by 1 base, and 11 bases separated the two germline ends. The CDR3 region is CASSPGSAQETQYF. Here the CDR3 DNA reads TGTGCCAGCAGCCCTGGGTCTGCCCAAGAGACCCAGTACTTC.

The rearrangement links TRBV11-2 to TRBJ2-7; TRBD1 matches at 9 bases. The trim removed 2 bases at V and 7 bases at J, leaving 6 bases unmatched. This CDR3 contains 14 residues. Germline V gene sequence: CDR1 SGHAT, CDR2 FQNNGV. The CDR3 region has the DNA TGTGCCAGCAGCTTACCGGGACAGGGTAGGGAGCAGTACTTC. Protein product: CASSLPGQGREQYF.

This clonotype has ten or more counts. The CDR3 nucleotides are TGCGCCAGCGGCGACAGGGGAACTGAAGCTTTCTTT. Residues: CASGDRGTEAFF. V is TRBV10-2 and J is TRBJ1-1, with 8 bases fitting TRBD1. V lost 8 bases, J lost 5 bases, and 4 bases stayed unmatched. This CDR3 comprises 12 residues. Germline values: CDR1 WSHSY, CDR2 SAAADI.

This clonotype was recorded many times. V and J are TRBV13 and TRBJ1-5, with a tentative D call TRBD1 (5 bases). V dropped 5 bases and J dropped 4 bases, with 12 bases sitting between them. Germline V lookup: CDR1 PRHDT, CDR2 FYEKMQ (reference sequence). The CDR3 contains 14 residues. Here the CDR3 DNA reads TGTGCCAGCAGCACGGGACGGAGTAATCAGCCCCAGCATTTT. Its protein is CASSTGRSNQPQHF.

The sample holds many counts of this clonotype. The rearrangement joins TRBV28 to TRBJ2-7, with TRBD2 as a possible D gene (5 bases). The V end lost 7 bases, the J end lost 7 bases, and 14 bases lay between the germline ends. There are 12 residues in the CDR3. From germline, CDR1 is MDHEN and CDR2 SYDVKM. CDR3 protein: CASKGRTGEQYF. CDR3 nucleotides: TGTGCCAGCAAGGGCCGGACTGGGGAGCAGTACTTC. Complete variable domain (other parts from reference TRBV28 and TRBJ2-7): DVKVTQSSRYLVKRTGEKVFLECVQDMDHENMFWYRQDPGLGLRLIYFSYDVKMKEKGDIPEGYSVSREKKERFSLILESASTNQTSMYLCASKGRTGEQYFGPGTRLTVT.

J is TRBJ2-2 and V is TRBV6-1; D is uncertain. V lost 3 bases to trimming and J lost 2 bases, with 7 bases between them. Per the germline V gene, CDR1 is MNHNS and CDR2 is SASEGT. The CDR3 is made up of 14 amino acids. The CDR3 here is CASSETLNTGELFF. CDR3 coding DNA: TGTGCCAGCAGTGAGACACTTAACACCGGGGAGCTGTTTTTT.

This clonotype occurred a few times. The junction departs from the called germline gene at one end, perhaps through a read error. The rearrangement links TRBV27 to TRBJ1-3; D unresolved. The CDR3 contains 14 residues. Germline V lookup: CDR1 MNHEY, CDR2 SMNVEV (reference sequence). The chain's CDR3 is CASSPYNSENTIYF. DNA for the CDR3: TGTGCCAGCAGTCCCTATAACTCTGAAAACACCATATATTTT.